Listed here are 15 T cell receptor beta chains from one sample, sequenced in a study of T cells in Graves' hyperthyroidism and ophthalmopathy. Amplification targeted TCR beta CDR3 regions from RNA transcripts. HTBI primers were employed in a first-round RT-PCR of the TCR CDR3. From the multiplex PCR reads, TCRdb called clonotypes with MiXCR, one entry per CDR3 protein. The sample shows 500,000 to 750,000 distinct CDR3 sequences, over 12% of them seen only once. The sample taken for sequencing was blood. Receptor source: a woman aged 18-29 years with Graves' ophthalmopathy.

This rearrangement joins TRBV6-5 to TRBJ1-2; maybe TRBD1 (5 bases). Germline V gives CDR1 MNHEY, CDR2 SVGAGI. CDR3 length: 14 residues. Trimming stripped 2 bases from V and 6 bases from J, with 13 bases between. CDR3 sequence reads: CASSYQGRNNGYTF. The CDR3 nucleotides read TGTGCCAGCAGTTACCAGGGACGGAATAATGGCTACACCTTC.

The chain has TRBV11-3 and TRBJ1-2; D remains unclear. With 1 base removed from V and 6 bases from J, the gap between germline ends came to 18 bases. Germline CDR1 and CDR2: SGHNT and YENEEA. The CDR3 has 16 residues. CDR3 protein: CASSLALTFARNGYTF. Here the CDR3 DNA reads TGTGCCAGCAGCTTAGCCCTGACGTTCGCGAGAAATGGCTACACCTTC.

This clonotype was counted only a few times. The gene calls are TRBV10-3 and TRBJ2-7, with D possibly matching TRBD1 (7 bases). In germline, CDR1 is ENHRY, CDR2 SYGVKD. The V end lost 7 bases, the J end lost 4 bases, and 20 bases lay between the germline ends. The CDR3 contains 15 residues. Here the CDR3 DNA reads TGTGCCATCACCTGGGGGGACAGAGACCTATACGAGCAGTACTTC. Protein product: CAITWGDRDLYEQYF.

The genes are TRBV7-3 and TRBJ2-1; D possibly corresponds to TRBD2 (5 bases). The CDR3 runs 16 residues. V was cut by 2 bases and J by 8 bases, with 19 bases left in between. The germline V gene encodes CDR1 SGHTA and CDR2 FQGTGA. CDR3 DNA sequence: TGTGCCAGCAGCTTAGGAGCTCTAGCTTCGATGGATGAGCAGTTCTTC. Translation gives CASSLGALASMDEQFF.

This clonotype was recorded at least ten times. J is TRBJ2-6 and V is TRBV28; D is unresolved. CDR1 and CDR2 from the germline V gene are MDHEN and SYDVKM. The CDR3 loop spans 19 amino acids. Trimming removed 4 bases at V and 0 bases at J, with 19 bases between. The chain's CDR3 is CASSSENRHPSSGANVLTF. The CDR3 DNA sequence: TGTGCCAGCAGTTCGGAGAATCGGCATCCCTCCTCTGGGGCCAACGTCCTGACTTTC.

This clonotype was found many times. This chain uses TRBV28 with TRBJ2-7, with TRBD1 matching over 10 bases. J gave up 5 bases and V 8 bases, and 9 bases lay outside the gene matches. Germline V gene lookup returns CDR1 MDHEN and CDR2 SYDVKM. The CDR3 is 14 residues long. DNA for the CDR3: TGTGCCAGCGGATTGGGACAGGGGAGACACGAGCAGTACTTC. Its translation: CASGLGQGRHEQYF.

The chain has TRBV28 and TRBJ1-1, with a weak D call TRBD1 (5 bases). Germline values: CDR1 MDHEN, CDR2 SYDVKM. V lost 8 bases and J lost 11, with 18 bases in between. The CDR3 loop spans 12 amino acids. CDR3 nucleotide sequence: TGTGCCAGCTCTTGGGGGGGGTGCGGGGCTTTCTTT. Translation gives CASSWGGCGAFF.

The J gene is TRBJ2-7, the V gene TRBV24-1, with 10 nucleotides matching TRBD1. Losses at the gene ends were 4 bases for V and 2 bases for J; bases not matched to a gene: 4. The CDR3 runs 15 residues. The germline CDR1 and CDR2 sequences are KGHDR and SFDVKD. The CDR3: CATSDTGTGAYEQYF. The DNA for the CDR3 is TGTGCCACCAGTGACACCGGGACAGGGGCCTACGAGCAGTACTTC.

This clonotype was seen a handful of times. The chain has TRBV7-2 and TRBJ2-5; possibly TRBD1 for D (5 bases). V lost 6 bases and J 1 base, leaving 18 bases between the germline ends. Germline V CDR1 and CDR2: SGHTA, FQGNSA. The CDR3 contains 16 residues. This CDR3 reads CASRRHLGQSQETQYF. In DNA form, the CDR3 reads TGTGCCAGCAGACGACATCTTGGACAAAGCCAAGAGACCCAGTACTTC.

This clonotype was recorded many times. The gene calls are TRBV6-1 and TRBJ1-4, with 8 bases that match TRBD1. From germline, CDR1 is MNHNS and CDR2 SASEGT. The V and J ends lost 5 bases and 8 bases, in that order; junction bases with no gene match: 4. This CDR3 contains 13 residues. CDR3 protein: CASSYGTGEKLFF. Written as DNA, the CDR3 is TGTGCCAGCAGTTATGGGACAGGAGAAAAACTGTTTTTT.

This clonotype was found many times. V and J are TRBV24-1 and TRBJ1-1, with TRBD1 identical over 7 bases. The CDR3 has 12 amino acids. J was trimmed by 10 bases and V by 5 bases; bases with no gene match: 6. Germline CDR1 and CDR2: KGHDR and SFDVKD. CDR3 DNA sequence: TGTGCCACCAGTGGCAGATACAGGGGAGCTTTCTTT. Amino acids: CATSGRYRGAFF.

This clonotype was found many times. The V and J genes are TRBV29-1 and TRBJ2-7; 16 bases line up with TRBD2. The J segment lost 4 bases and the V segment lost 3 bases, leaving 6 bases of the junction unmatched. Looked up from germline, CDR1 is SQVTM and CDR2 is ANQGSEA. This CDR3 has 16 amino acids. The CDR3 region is CSVEGGLAGGPYEQYF. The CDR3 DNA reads TGCAGCGTTGAGGGGGGACTAGCGGGAGGGCCGTACGAGCAGTACTTC.

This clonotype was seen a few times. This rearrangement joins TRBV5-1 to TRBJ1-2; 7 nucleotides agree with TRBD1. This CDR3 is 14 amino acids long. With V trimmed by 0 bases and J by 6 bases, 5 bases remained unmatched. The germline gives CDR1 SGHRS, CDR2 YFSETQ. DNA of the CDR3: TGCGCCAGCAGCTTGGCCGACAGGGCTAATGGCTACACCTTC. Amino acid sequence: CASSLADRANGYTF.

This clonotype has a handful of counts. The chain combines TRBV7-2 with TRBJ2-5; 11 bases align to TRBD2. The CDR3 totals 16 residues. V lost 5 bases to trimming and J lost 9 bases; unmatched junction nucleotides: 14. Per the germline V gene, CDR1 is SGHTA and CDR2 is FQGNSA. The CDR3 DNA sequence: TGTGCCAGCAGCCGACTTAGCGGGAGGGCCGGGGGGGCCCAGTACTTC. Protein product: CASSRLSGRAGGAQYF.

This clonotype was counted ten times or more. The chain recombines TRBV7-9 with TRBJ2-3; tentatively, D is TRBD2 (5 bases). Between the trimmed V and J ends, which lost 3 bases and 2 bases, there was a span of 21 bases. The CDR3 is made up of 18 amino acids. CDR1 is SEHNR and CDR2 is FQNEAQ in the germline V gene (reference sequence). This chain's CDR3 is CASSFPLFDTGSTDTQYF. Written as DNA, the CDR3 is TGTGCCAGCAGCTTCCCCCTTTTCGATACGGGGTCCACAGATACGCAGTATTTT.